This T cell receptor (beta chain) was captured by sequencing in a study of blood T cell repertoires in COVID-19. About the study: The analysed material was cDNA or gDNA that came from T cells, B-cell-depleted T cells, or PBMCs.

TCRdb's copy holds only in-frame clones and misses some; the assay was immunoSEQ multiplex PCR. The repertoire has 220,000 or so clones, 90% of them found once; the top ten carry roughly 16%. Enrolled through a virtual design, the participants were between roughly 18 and 100 years of age and came from under 25 US areas. Participants reported their clinical history, and cohort assignment relied on those reports. With 11 bases clipped from V and 10 bases from J, the junction kept 13 bases outside the gene matches. The germline V gene encodes CDR1 LNHDA and CDR2 SQIVND (reference sequence). This CDR3 has 13 amino acids.

V and J are TRBV19 and TRBJ1-4, with 7 bases that match TRBD1. The receptor was isolated from a man younger than 45 who had been exposed to COVID-19. The sequenced sample was PBMCs or T cells enriched from blood (not recorded which). CDR3 sequence: CASGWQGDVKLFF. CDR3 DNA: TGTGCCTCCGGTTGGCAGGGGGATGTAAAACTGTTTTTT.